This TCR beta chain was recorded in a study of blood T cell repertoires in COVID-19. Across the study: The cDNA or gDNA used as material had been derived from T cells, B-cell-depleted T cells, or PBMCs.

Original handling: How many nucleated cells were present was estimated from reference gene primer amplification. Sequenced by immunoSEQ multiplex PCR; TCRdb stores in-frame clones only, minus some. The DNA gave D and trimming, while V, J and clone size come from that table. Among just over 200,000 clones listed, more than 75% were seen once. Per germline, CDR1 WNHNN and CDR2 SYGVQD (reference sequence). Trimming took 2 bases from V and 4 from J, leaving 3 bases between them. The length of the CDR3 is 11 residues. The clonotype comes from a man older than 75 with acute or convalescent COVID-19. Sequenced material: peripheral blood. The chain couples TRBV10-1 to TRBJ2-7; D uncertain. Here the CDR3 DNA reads TGCGCCAGCAGTGAGATATACGAGCAGTACGTC. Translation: CASSEIYEQYV.